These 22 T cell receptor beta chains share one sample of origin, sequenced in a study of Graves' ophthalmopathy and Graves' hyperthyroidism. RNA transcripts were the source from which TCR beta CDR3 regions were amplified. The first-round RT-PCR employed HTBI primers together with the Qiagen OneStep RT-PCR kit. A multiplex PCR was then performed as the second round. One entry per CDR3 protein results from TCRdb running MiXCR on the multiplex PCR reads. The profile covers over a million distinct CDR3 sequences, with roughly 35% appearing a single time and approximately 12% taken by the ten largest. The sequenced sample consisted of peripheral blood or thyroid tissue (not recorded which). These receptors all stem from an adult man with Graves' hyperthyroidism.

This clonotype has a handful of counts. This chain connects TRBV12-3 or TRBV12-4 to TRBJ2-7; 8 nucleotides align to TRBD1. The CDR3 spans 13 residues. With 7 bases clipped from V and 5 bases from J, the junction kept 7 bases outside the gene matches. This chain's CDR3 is CASIGQGGDEQYF. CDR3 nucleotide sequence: TGTGCCAGCATAGGACAGGGAGGTGACGAGCAGTACTTC.

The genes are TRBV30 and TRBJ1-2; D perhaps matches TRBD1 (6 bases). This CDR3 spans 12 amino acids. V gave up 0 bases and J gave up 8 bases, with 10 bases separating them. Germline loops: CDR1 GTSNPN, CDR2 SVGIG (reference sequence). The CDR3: CAWSVAGEGYTF. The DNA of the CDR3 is TGTGCCTGGAGTGTAGCAGGGGAAGGCTACACCTTC.

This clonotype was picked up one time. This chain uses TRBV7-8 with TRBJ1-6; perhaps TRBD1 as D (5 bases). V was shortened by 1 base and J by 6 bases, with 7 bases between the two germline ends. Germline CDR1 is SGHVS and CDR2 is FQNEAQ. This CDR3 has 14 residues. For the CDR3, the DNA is TGTGCCAGCAGCTTAGTACAGGTTAATTCACCCCTCCACTTT. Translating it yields CASSLVQVNSPLHF.

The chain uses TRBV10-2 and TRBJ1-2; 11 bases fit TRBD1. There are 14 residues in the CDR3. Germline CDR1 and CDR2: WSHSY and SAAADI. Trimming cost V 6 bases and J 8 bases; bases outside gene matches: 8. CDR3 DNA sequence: TGCGCCAGCAGCCCCGGACAGGGGGCAGAAGGCTACACCTTC. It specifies CASSPGQGAEGYTF.

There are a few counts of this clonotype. The CDR3 protein is CASRAPGLDLFYEQYF. In DNA form, the CDR3 reads TGTGCCAGCAGGGCTCCGGGACTAGACCTGTTCTACGAGCAGTACTTC. The chain carries TRBV28 and TRBJ2-7; 8 positions match TRBD2. This CDR3 region has 16 residues. V dropped 6 bases and J dropped 3; count of bases not matched to a gene: 13. CDR1 is MDHEN and CDR2 is SYDVKM in the germline V gene.

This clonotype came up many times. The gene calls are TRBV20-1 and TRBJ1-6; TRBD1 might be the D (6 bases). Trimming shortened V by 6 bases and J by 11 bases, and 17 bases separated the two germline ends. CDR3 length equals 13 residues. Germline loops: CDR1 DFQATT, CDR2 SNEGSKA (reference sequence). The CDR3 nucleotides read TGCAGTGCAACTCGGACAGTCTTGACACCCCTCCACTTT. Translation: CSATRTVLTPLHF.

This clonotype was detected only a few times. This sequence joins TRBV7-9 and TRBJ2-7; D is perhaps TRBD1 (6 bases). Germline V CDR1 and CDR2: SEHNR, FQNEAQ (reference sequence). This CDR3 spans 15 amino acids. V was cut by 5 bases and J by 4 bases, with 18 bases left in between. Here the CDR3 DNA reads TGTGCCAGCAGCCAGACCAAGGGGGTTTCTTACGAGCAGTACTTC. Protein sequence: CASSQTKGVSYEQYF. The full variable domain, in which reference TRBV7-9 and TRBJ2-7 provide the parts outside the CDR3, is DTGVSQNPRHKITKRGQNVTFRCDPISEHNRLYWYRQTLGQGPEFLTYFQNEAQLEKSRLLSDRFSAERPKGSFSTLEIQRTEQGDSAMYLCASSQTKGVSYEQYFGPGTRLTVT.

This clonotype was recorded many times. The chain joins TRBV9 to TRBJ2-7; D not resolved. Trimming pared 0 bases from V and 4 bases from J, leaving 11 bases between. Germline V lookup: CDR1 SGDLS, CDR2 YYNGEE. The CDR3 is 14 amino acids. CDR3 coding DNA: TGTGCCAGCAGCGTAGGGGTAGCAGGATACGAGCAGTACTTC. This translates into CASSVGVAGYEQYF.

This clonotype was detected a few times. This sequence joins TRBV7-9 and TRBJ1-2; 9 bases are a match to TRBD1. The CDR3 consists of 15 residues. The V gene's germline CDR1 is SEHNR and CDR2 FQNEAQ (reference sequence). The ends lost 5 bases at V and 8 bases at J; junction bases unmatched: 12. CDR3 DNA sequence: TGTGCCAGCAGCGCTCGGGACAGGGAGCGGTGGGGCTACACCTTC. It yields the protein CASSARDRERWGYTF. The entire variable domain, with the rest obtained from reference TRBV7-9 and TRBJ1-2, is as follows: DTGVSQNPRHKITKRGQNVTFRCDPISEHNRLYWYRQTLGQGPEFLTYFQNEAQLEKSRLLSDRFSAERPKGSFSTLEIQRTEQGDSAMYLCASSARDRERWGYTFGSGTRLTVV.

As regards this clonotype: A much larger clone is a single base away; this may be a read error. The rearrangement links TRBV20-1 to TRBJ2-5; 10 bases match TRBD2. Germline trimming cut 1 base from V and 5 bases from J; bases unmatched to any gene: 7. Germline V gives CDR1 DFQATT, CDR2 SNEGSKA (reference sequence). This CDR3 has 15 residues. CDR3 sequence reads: CSARGRLAGVETQYF. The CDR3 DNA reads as TGCAGTGCTAGAGGTCGGCTAGCGGGAGTGGAGACCCAGTACTTC.

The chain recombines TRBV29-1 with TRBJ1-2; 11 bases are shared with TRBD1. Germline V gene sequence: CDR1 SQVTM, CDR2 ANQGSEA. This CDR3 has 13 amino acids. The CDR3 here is CTGQGANPYGYTF. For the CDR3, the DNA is TGCACCGGACAGGGGGCGAATCCCTATGGCTACACCTTC.

The CDR3 DNA is TGTGCCAGCGATAACACGCACGGCGGGGGCGCCTATGGCTACACCTTC. It is translated as CASDNTHGGGAYGYTF. V usage is TRBV7-2 and J usage is TRBJ1-2, with D perhaps TRBD1 (6 bases). Trimming removed 8 bases from V and 4 bases from J, with 23 bases in between. CDR1 and CDR2 (germline): SGHTA, FQGNSA. The CDR3 extends over 16 amino acids.

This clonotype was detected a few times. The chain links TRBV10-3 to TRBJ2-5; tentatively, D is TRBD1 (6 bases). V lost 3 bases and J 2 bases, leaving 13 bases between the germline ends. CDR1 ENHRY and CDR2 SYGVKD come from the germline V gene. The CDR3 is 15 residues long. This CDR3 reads CAISDAGTRQETQYF. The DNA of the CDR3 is TGTGCCATCAGTGATGCCGGGACACGACAAGAGACCCAGTACTTC.

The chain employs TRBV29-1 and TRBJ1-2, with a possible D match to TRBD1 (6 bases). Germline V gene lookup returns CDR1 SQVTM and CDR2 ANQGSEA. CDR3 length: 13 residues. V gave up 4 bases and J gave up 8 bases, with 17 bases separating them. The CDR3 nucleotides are TGCAGCGTTGTCGGACAGACGGATTTGGGCTACACCTTC. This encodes CSVVGQTDLGYTF.

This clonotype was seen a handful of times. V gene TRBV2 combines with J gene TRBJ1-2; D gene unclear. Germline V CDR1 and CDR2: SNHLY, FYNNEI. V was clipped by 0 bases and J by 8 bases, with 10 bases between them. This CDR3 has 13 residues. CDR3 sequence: CASSEALPGGYTF. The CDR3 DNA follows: TGTGCCAGCAGTGAAGCGCTGCCGGGGGGCTACACCTTC.

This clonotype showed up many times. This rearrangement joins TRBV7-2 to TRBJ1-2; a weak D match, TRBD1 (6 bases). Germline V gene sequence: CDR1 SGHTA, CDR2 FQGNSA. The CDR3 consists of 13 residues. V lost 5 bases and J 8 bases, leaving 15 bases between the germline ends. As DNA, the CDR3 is TGTGCCAGCAGCCCACGACAGGCCCCAGGCTACACCTTC. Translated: CASSPRQAPGYTF.

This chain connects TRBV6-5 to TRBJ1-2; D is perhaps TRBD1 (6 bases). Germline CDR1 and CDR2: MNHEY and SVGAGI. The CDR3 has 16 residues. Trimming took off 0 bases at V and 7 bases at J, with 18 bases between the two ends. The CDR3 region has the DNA TGTGCCAGCAGTTACTCAGGGACAAAAGAGGGGTTTGGCTACACCTTC. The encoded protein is CASSYSGTKEGFGYTF.

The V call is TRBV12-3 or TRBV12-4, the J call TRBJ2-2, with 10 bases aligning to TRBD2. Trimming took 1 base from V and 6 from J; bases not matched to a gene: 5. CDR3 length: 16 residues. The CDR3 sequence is CASSLEVAGGPGELFF. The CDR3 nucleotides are TGTGCCAGCAGTTTAGAGGTAGCGGGAGGCCCCGGGGAGCTGTTTTTT.

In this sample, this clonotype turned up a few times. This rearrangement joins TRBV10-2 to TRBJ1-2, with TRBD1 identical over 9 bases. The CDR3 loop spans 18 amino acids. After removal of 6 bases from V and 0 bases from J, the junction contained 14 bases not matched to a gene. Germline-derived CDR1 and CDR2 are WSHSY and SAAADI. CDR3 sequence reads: CASSQGPGQGLANYGYTF. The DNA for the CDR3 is TGCGCCAGCAGCCAAGGCCCGGGACAGGGTTTAGCTAACTATGGCTACACCTTC.

CDR3 in amino acids: CSVEDRGEYNEQFF. CDR3 DNA: TGCAGCGTTGAGGATAGGGGCGAATACAATGAGCAGTTCTTC. The chain is built from TRBV29-1 and TRBJ2-1; tentative D call: TRBD1 (5 bases). This CDR3 comprises 14 residues. Per germline, CDR1 SQVTM and CDR2 ANQGSEA. V lost 3 bases and J 4 bases, leaving 13 bases between the germline ends.

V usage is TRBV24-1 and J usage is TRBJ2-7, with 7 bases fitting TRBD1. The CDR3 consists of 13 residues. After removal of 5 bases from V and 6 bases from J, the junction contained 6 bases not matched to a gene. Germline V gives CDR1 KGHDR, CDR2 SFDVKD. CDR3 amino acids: CATSGRDRAEQYF. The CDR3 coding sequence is TGTGCCACCAGTGGCCGGGACAGAGCCGAGCAGTACTTC.

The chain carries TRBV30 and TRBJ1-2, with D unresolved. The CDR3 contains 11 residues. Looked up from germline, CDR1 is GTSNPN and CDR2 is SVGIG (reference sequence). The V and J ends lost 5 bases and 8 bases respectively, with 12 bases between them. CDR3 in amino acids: CAWGRVNGYTF. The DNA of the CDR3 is TGTGCCTGGGGAAGGGTGAACGGCTACACCTTC. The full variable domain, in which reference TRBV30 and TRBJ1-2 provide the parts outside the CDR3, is SQTIHQWPATLVQPVGSPLSLECTVEGTSNPNLYWYRQAAGRGLQLLFYSVGIGQISSEVPQNLSASRPQDRQFILSSKKLLLSDSGFYLCAWGRVNGYTFGSGTRLTVV.